The rows below give T cell receptor beta chains drawn from one sample of a study of T-cell reconstitution after alpha-beta-depleted transplantation in children. Each CDR3 protein gets one entry after TCRdb re-called the PCR reads with MiXCR. The table records around 700,000 distinct CDR3 sequences, 10% to 15% of them present only once. The specimen was PBMCs, collected before TCRalphabeta/CD19-depleted stem cell transplant. The receptors here all came from a girl under 10 years old with congenital amegakaryocytic thrombocytopenia, due to receive a stem cell transplant. CDR3s include the opening cysteine and the closing phenylalanine or tryptophan. Fields, in order: D gene, clone size, J gene, CDR3 length, V gene, CDR3 DNA, CDR3 protein. A D gene is named only where the DNA matches it firmly. Only some rows state a clone size, as once, few, many or a class for expanded clones.

d_call: TRBD2; clone_size: .; j_call: TRBJ2-1; cdr3_length: 20; v_call: TRBV27; cdr3_nt: TGTGCCAGCAGTCGAGTTTCCTGGACTAGCGGGGGACTTACCTGCAATGAGCAGTTCTTC; cdr3_aa: CASSRVSWTSGGLTCNEQFF
d_call: TRBD2; clone_size: .; j_call: TRBJ2-5; cdr3_length: 14; v_call: TRBV12-3/TRBV12-4; cdr3_nt: TGTGCCAGCAGTCGTGGGGACTATCAAGAGACCCGGTACTTC; cdr3_aa: CASSRGDYQETRYF
d_call: .; clone_size: many; j_call: TRBJ2-1; cdr3_length: 15; v_call: TRBV3-1; cdr3_nt: TGTGCCAGCAGCCAAGATCCACATGCCTACAATGAGCAGTTCTTC; cdr3_aa: CASSQDPHAYNEQFF
d_call: TRBD2; clone_size: many; j_call: TRBJ2-3; cdr3_length: 13; v_call: TRBV9; cdr3_nt: TGTGCCAGCAGCCTTGGCGGGGGGCCTCTGCAGTATTTT; cdr3_aa: CASSLGGGPLQYF
d_call: TRBD1; clone_size: few; j_call: TRBJ2-1; cdr3_length: 16; v_call: TRBV11-1; cdr3_nt: TGTGCCAGCAGCGTCGAAATGGACAGGGGGCTTGATGAGCAGTTCTTC; cdr3_aa: CASSVEMDRGLDEQFF
d_call: .; clone_size: many; j_call: TRBJ2-3; cdr3_length: 16; v_call: TRBV15; cdr3_nt: TGTGCCACCAGCAACGCAGGGGGGAGGACGAAAGATACGCAGTATTTT; cdr3_aa: CATSNAGGRTKDTQYF
d_call: TRBD2; clone_size: .; j_call: TRBJ2-2; cdr3_length: 16; v_call: TRBV7-9; cdr3_nt: TGTGCCAGCACCCCATCGGTCTACGGGGGGACCGGGGAGCTGTTTTTT; cdr3_aa: CASTPSVYGGTGELFF
d_call: .; clone_size: many; j_call: TRBJ1-3; cdr3_length: 13; v_call: TRBV20-1; cdr3_nt: TGCAGTGCTAGAAGGGGGGCTGGAAACACCATATATTTT; cdr3_aa: CSARRGAGNTIYF
d_call: TRBD1; clone_size: .; j_call: TRBJ1-1; cdr3_length: 18; v_call: TRBV6-2/TRBV6-3; cdr3_nt: TGTGCCAGCAGTTACTCTCCGGGACAGGGGGTAAGGGACACTGAAGCTTTCTTT; cdr3_aa: CASSYSPGQGVRDTEAFF
d_call: .; clone_size: few; j_call: TRBJ2-7; cdr3_length: 14; v_call: TRBV5-1; cdr3_nt: TGCGCCAGCAGTTTCGACAGGACCTTCGGGGAGCAGTACTTC; cdr3_aa: CASSFDRTFGEQYF
d_call: TRBD2; clone_size: many; j_call: TRBJ2-3; cdr3_length: 14; v_call: TRBV29-1; cdr3_nt: TGCAGCGTCAGAACTAGCGATCTCACAGATACGCAGTATTTT; cdr3_aa: CSVRTSDLTDTQYF
d_call: TRBD2; clone_size: many; j_call: TRBJ2-7; cdr3_length: 15; v_call: TRBV25-1; cdr3_nt: TGTGCCAGCAGTGAATATGTGGGGAGGGCATACGAGCAGTACTTC; cdr3_aa: CASSEYVGRAYEQYF
d_call: TRBD2; clone_size: few; j_call: TRBJ2-3; cdr3_length: 18; v_call: TRBV2; cdr3_nt: TGTGCCAGCAAGCCCGGGACTAGCGGACGTGCTAGCACAGATACGCAGTATTTT; cdr3_aa: CASKPGTSGRASTDTQYF
d_call: .; clone_size: many; j_call: TRBJ2-3; cdr3_length: 15; v_call: TRBV20-1; cdr3_nt: TGCAGTGCTAGAGATCTTCTCGGGAGTGCGGATACGCAGTATTTT; cdr3_aa: CSARDLLGSADTQYF
d_call: .; clone_size: many; j_call: TRBJ1-4; cdr3_length: 14; v_call: TRBV7-9; cdr3_nt: TGTGCCAGCAGCTTCTCGCAGGGGCGGGAAAAACTGTTTTTT; cdr3_aa: CASSFSQGREKLFF
d_call: .; clone_size: few; j_call: TRBJ1-6; cdr3_length: 15; v_call: TRBV28; cdr3_nt: TGTGCCAGCAGTTTGCCGTACACCTATAATTCACCCCTCCACTTT; cdr3_aa: CASSLPYTYNSPLHF
d_call: TRBD2; clone_size: .; j_call: TRBJ2-5; cdr3_length: 15; v_call: TRBV5-1; cdr3_nt: TGCGCCAGCAGCTTCGGGACTAGAGGCCAAGAGACCCAGTACTTC; cdr3_aa: CASSFGTRGQETQYF
d_call: TRBD1; clone_size: many; j_call: TRBJ1-2; cdr3_length: 17; v_call: TRBV15; cdr3_nt: TGTGCCACCAGCAGTTTGCGGACAGGGGCATTATCCTATGGCTACACCTTC; cdr3_aa: CATSSLRTGALSYGYTF
d_call: .; clone_size: few; j_call: TRBJ2-1; cdr3_length: 15; v_call: TRBV27; cdr3_nt: TGTGCCAGCAGTCGTGAGGGACAAGCTTACAATGAGCAGTTCTTC; cdr3_aa: CASSREGQAYNEQFF
d_call: .; clone_size: many; j_call: TRBJ2-1; cdr3_length: 15; v_call: TRBV7-9; cdr3_nt: TGTGCCAGCAGCTTAGACGGGGAATACTACAATGAGCAGTTCTTC; cdr3_aa: CASSLDGEYYNEQFF
d_call: TRBD2; clone_size: few; j_call: TRBJ2-3; cdr3_length: 14; v_call: TRBV6-5; cdr3_nt: TGTGCCAGCAGTTTGGCGGGAGCCAGAGATACGCAGTATTTT; cdr3_aa: CASSLAGARDTQYF
d_call: .; clone_size: .; j_call: TRBJ2-7; cdr3_length: 12; v_call: TRBV20-1; cdr3_nt: TGCAGTGCCGGGGACGTCGCCTACGAGCAGTACTTC; cdr3_aa: CSAGDVAYEQYF
d_call: TRBD1; clone_size: .; j_call: TRBJ1-1; cdr3_length: 14; v_call: TRBV29-1; cdr3_nt: TGCAGCGTCGAGGAGACAGGGGGTCTCACTGAAGCTTTCTTT; cdr3_aa: CSVEETGGLTEAFF
d_call: .; clone_size: many; j_call: TRBJ1-2; cdr3_length: 12; v_call: TRBV20-1; cdr3_nt: TGCAGTGCTTTACGACAGAACTATGGCTACACCTTC; cdr3_aa: CSALRQNYGYTF
d_call: .; clone_size: .; j_call: TRBJ2-1; cdr3_length: 15; v_call: TRBV11-2; cdr3_nt: TGTGCCAGCAGCTCCTGGGAACAGTCCCAGGATGAGCAGTTCTTC; cdr3_aa: CASSSWEQSQDEQFF
d_call: TRBD1; clone_size: .; j_call: TRBJ2-5; cdr3_length: 16; v_call: TRBV5-1; cdr3_nt: TGCGCCAGCAGCCGCACGAACCGGGACAGGGAAGAGACCCAGTACTTC; cdr3_aa: CASSRTNRDREETQYF
d_call: TRBD2; clone_size: .; j_call: TRBJ2-3; cdr3_length: 15; v_call: TRBV28; cdr3_nt: TGTGCCAGCAGTCTCCGCGGGAGGAAGACAGATACGCAGTATTTT; cdr3_aa: CASSLRGRKTDTQYF
d_call: TRBD2; clone_size: few; j_call: TRBJ2-1; cdr3_length: 14; v_call: TRBV7-2; cdr3_nt: TGTGCCAGCAGCTTAGTATCTAGCGGTGATGAGCAGTTCTTC; cdr3_aa: CASSLVSSGDEQFF
d_call: .; clone_size: many; j_call: TRBJ1-5; cdr3_length: 15; v_call: TRBV12-3/TRBV12-4; cdr3_nt: TGTGCCAGCAGTTTTAGTGTGTATAGCAATCAGCCCCAGCATTTT; cdr3_aa: CASSFSVYSNQPQHF
d_call: TRBD2; clone_size: few; j_call: TRBJ2-7; cdr3_length: 15; v_call: TRBV11-2; cdr3_nt: TGTGCCAGCAGCAGTACCGGGACTAGGACCTACGAGCAGTACTTC; cdr3_aa: CASSSTGTRTYEQYF
d_call: .; clone_size: .; j_call: TRBJ1-6; cdr3_length: 15; v_call: TRBV20-1; cdr3_nt: TGCAGTGCTACCCCAGGGGCCAACTATAATTCACCCCTCCACTTT; cdr3_aa: CSATPGANYNSPLHF
d_call: .; clone_size: .; j_call: TRBJ2-1; cdr3_length: 13; v_call: TRBV20-1; cdr3_nt: TGCAGTGGCCGAAGCGACGCCATGGGGGAGCAGTTCTTC; cdr3_aa: CSGRSDAMGEQFF
d_call: .; clone_size: .; j_call: TRBJ1-2; cdr3_length: 12; v_call: TRBV29-1; cdr3_nt: TGCAGCGTTGATTGGGGGCGCGGGGCCTACACCTTC; cdr3_aa: CSVDWGRGAYTF
d_call: .; clone_size: many; j_call: TRBJ2-1; cdr3_length: 13; v_call: TRBV5-1; cdr3_nt: TGCGCCAGCAGCTTTGGGGACTACAATGAGCAGTTCTTC; cdr3_aa: CASSFGDYNEQFF
d_call: TRBD1; clone_size: many; j_call: TRBJ2-2; cdr3_length: 16; v_call: TRBV27; cdr3_nt: TGTGCCAGCAGTCCATGGGACAGGGTCTACACCGGGGAGCTGTTTTTT; cdr3_aa: CASSPWDRVYTGELFF
d_call: .; clone_size: .; j_call: TRBJ2-1; cdr3_length: 16; v_call: TRBV5-6; cdr3_nt: TGTGCCAGCCTCCGCAAAACTAGGCGAGACCGGAATGAGCAGTTCTTC; cdr3_aa: CASLRKTRRDRNEQFF
d_call: .; clone_size: few; j_call: TRBJ2-7; cdr3_length: 12; v_call: TRBV18; cdr3_nt: TGTGCCAGCTCACCGGACCCCCACGAGCAGTACTTC; cdr3_aa: CASSPDPHEQYF
d_call: .; clone_size: few; j_call: TRBJ2-2; cdr3_length: 14; v_call: TRBV28; cdr3_nt: TGTGCCAGCAGAGCCGGGGGGCGAACCGGGGAGCTGTTTTTT; cdr3_aa: CASRAGGRTGELFF
d_call: TRBD2; clone_size: .; j_call: TRBJ2-7; cdr3_length: 15; v_call: TRBV29-1; cdr3_nt: TGCAGCGTTGAGTTAGCGGGAGGGCCCTCCTACGAGCAGTACTTC; cdr3_aa: CSVELAGGPSYEQYF
d_call: .; clone_size: .; j_call: TRBJ1-1; cdr3_length: 15; v_call: TRBV4-1; cdr3_nt: TGCGCCAGCAGCCCGACAGCAGCCACGAACACTGAAGCTTTCTTT; cdr3_aa: CASSPTAATNTEAFF
d_call: TRBD1; clone_size: .; j_call: TRBJ1-1; cdr3_length: 14; v_call: TRBV27; cdr3_nt: TGTGCCAGCAGTACGGGGGACAGGGTTGGTGAAGCTTTCTTT; cdr3_aa: CASSTGDRVGEAFF
d_call: .; clone_size: many; j_call: TRBJ1-3; cdr3_length: 15; v_call: TRBV6-1; cdr3_nt: TGTGCCAGCAGTCCCATACTCAACTCTGGAAACACCATATATTTT; cdr3_aa: CASSPILNSGNTIYF
d_call: TRBD1; clone_size: .; j_call: TRBJ2-7; cdr3_length: 21; v_call: TRBV28; cdr3_nt: TGTGCCAGCAGTTTATGGGAACCCATGAACCCGACAGGGGGCTTTTTGGGCGAGCAGTACTTC; cdr3_aa: CASSLWEPMNPTGGFLGEQYF
d_call: TRBD2; clone_size: many; j_call: TRBJ2-3; cdr3_length: 14; v_call: TRBV2; cdr3_nt: TGTGCCAGCAGTCGTAGCGGGAGCACAGATACGCAGTATTTT; cdr3_aa: CASSRSGSTDTQYF
d_call: .; clone_size: .; j_call: TRBJ2-7; cdr3_length: 12; v_call: TRBV3-1; cdr3_nt: TGTGCCAGCAGCCGTTACGGGGACGAGCAGTACTTC; cdr3_aa: CASSRYGDEQYF